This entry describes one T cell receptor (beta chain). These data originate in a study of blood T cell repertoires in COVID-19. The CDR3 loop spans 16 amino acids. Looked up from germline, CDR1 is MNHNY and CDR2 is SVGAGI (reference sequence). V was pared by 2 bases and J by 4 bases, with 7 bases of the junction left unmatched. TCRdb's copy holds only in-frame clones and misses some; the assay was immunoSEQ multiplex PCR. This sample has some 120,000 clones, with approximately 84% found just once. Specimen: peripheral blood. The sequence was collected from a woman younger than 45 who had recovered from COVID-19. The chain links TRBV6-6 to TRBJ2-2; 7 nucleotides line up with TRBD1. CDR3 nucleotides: TGTGCCAGCAGTTACACGCAGACAGGGAGCACCGGGGAGCTGTTTTTT. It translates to CASSYTQTGSTGELFF.